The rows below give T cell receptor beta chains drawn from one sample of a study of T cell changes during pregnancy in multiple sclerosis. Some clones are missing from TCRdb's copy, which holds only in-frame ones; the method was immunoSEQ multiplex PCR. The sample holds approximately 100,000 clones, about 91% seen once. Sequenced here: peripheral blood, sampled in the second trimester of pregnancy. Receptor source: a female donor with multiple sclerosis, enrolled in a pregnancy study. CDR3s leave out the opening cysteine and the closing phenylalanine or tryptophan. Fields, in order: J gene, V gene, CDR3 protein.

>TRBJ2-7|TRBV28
ASSPYYEQY
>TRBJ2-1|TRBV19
ASSIRNEQF
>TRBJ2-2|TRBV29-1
SVRTGVDTGELF
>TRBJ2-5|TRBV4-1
ASSQGREGLETQY
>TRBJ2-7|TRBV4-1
ASSPGPGTYEQY
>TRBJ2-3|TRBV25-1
ASSVKVGSGRRDTQY
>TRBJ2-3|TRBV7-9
ASSPTDTQY
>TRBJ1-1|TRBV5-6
ASSLDSMNTEAF
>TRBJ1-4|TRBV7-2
ASSFASGATNEKLF
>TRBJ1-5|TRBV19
ASSFGFRASNQPQH
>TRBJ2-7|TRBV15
ATSPRGVDAFPYEQY
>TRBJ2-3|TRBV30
AWSVASRSTDTQY
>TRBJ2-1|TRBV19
ASSPGLVRNEQF
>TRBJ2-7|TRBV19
ASSDRPGLPYEQY
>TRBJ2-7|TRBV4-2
ASSPGQEASEQY
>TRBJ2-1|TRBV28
ASTSGGERNSYNEQF
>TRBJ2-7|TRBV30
ACRSYEQY
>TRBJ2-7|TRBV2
ASSRRTGVDEQY
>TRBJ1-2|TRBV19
ASSSSLGVPGYT
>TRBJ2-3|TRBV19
ASRGGLATDTQY
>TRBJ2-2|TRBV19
ASSTQGTAGELF
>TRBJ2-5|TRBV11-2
ASSQGAREQETQY
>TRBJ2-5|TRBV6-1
ASSRELGTQY
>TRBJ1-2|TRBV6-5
ASSLLGTPSNYGYT
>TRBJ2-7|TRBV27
ASSRPGKVYEQY
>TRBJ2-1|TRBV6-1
ASSQEREGYNEQF
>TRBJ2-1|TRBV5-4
ASSLIAGTSNEQF
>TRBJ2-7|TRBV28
ATGQGTYYEQY
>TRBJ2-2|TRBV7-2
ASSPGGRLTGELF
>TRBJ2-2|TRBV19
ASSSQFTGELF
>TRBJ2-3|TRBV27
ASSLLGGDTQY
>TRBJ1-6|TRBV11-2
ASSQDIRLSPLH
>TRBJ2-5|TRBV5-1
ASSLVEGEETQY
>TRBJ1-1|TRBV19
ASRPGQTYEAF
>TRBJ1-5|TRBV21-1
ASTQGAHRTSNQPQH
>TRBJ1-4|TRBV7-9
ASPSGPGEKLF
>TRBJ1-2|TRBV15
ATSRPGFNYGYT
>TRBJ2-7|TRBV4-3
ASSQAPGYEQY
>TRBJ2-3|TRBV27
ASSLLRTGLSGDTQY
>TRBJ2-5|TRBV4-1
ASSQDLSGVGLGETQY
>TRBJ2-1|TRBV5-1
ASSWGTRNNEQF
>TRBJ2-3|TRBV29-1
SVSLGLAEGTQY
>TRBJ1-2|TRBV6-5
ASSQGASRYGYT